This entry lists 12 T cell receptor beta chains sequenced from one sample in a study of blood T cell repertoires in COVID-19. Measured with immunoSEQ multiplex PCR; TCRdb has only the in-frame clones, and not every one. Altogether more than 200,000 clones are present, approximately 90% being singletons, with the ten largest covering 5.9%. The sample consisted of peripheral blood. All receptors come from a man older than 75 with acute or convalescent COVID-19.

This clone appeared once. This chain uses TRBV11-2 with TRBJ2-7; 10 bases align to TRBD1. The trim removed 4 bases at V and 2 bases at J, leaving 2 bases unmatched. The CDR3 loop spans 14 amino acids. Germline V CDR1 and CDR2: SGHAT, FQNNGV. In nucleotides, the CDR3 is TGTGCCAGCAGCTCAGACAGGGGGCCCTACGAGCAGTACGTC. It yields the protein CASSSDRGPYEQYV.

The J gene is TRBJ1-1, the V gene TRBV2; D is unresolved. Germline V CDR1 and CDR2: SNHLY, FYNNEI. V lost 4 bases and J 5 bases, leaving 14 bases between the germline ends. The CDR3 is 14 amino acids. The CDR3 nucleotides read TGTGCCAGCAGTGTAGGCAGGATCGTAACTGAAGCTTTCTTT. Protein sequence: CASSVGRIVTEAFF.

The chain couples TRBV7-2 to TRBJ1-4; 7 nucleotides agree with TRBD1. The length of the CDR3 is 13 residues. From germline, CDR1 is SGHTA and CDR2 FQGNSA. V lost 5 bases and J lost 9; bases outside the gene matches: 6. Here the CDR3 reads CASSDRQGQKLFF. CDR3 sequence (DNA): TGTGCCAGCAGCGACAGACAGGGCCAAAAACTGTTTTTT.

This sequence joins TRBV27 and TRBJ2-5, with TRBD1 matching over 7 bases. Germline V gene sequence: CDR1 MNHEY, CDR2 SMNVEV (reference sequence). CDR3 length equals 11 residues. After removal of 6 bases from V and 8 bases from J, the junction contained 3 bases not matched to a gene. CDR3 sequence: CASSTGVTQYF. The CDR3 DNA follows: TGTGCCAGCAGCACAGGGGTAACCCAGTACTTC.

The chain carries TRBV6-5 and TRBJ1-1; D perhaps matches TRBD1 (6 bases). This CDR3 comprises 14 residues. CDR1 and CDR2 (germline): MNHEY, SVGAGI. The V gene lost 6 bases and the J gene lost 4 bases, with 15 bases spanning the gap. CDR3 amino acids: CASSYDRLITEAFF. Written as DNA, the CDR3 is TGTGCCAGCAGCTACGACAGGTTGATCACTGAAGCTTTCTTT.

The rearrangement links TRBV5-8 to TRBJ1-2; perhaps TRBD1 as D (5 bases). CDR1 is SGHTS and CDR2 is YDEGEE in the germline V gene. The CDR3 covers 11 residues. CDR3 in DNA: TGTTCCTTCAGGGCGAGCTATGGCTACACCTTC. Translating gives CSFRASYGYTF.

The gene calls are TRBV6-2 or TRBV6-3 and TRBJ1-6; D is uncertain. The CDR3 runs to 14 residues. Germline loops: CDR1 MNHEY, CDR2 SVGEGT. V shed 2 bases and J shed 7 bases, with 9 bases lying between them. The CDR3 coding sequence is TGTGCCAGCAGTTACACGGAGAGGAATTCACCCCTCCACTTT. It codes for CASSYTERNSPLHF.

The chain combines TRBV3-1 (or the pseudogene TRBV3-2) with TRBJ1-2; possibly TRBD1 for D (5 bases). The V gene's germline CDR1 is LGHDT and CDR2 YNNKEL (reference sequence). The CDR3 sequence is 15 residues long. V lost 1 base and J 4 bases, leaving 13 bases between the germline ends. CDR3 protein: CASSQVGPSRYGYTF. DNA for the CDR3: TGTGCCAGCAGCCAAGTGGGGCCTTCACGCTATGGCTACACCTTC.

The DNA of the CDR3 is TGTGCCTGGAGTTTCCGACATTACGAGCAGTACTTC. Its translation: CAWSFRHYEQYF. The chain is built from TRBV30 and TRBJ2-7; D not certain. The CDR3 is 12 residues long. The V and J ends lost 2 bases and 4 bases respectively, with 9 bases between them. Germline V CDR1 and CDR2: GTSNPN, SVGIG (reference sequence).

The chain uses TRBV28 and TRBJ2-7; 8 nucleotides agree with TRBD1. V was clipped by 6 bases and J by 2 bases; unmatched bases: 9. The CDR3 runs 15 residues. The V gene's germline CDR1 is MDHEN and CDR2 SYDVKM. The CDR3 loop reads CASSPGQGSTYEQYF. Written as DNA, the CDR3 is TGTGCCAGCAGCCCCGGACAGGGTTCTACCTACGAGCAGTACTTC.

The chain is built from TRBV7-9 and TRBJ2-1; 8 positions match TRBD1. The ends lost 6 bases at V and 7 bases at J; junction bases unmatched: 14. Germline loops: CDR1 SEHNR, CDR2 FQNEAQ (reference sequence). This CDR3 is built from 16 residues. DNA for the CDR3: TGTGCCAGCAGTACCGGACAGGGTCTTTACAAGAATGAGCAGTTCTTC. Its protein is CASSTGQGLYKNEQFF.

CDR3 protein: CASSLGTVESPLHF. The CDR3, as DNA: TGCGCCAGCAGCTTGGGGACAGTAGAGTCACCCCTCCACTTT. The chain links TRBV5-1 to TRBJ1-6; D might be TRBD1 (6 bases). Per the germline V gene, CDR1 is SGHRS and CDR2 is YFSETQ. This CDR3 is 14 amino acids long. Trimming removed 0 bases from V and 10 bases from J, with 11 bases in between.